This TCR beta chain was observed in a study of post-analysis software for immune sequencing data. The study's findings and limits: A significant reduction in normalized Chao1 diversity was observed in multiple sclerosis patients versus controls. Roughly 5 TRBV segments occurring more often in patients than controls included TRBV5-6, TRBV5-1 and TRBV20-1.

With 4 bases clipped from V and 0 bases from J, the junction kept 4 bases outside the gene matches. Germline-derived CDR1 and CDR2 are KGHDR and SFDVKD. CDR3 size: 16 residues. In regard to this clonotype: The target antigen is unknown.

Included in the TCR beta cDNA libraries were unique molecular identifiers. TCRdb redid the calling of the PCR reads with MiXCR, one entry per CDR3 protein. The sample holds over 150,000 distinct CDR3 sequences, about 36% seen once. This chain uses TRBV24-1 with TRBJ2-1, with TRBD2 matching 8 bases. This TCR was sampled from a girl aged 5-17 years with multiple sclerosis. Sequenced material: blood, taken after autologous hematopoietic stem cell transplantation. CDR3 nucleotide sequence: TGTGCCACCAGTGACGCTAGCGGGCGCTCCTACAATGAGCAGTTCTTC. Its protein product is CATSDASGRSYNEQFF.